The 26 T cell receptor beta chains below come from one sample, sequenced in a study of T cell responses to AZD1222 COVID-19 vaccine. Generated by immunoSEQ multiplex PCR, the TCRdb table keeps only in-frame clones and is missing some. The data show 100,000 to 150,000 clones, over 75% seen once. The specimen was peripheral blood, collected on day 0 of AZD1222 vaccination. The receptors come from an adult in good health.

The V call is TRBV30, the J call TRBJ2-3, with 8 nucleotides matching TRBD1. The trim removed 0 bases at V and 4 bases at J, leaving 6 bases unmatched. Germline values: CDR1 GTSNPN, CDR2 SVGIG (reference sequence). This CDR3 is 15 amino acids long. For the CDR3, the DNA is TGTGCCTGGAGTGTAGGGACAGGCCCGCCAGATACGCAGTATTTT. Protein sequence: CAWSVGTGPPDTQYF.

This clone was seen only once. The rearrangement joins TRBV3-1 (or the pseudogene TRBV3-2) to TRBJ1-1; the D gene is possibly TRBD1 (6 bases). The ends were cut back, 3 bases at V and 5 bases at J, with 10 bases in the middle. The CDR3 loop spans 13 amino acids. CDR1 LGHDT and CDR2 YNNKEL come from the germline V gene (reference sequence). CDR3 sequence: CASSQVQGTEAFF. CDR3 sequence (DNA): TGTGCCAGCAGCCAGGTACAGGGTACTGAAGCTTTCTTT.

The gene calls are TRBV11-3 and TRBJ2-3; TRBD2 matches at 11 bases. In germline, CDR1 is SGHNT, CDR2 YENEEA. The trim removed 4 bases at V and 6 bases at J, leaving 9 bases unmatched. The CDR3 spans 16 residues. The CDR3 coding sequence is TGTGCCAGCAGCTACGCCACTAGCGGGGGCGGGGATACGCAGTATTTT. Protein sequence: CASSYATSGGGDTQYF.

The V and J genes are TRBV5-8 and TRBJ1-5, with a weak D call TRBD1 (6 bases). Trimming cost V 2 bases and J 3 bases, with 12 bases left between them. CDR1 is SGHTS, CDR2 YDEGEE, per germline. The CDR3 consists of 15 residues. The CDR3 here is CASSFGQNNNQPQHF. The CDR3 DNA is TGTGCCAGCAGCTTCGGACAGAATAACAATCAGCCCCAGCATTTT.

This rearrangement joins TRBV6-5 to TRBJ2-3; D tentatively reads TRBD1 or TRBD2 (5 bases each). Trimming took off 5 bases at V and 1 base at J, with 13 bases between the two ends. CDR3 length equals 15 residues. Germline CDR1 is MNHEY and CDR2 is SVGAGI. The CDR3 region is CASSPRMGGTDTQYF. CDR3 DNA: TGTGCCAGCAGTCCCCGGATGGGGGGCACAGATACGCAGTATTTT.

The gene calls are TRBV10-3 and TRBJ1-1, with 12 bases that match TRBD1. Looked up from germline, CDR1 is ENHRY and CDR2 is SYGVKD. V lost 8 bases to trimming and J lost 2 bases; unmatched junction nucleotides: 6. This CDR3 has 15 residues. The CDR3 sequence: CAIRSGTGGNTEAFF. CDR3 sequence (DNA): TGTGCCATCCGGTCGGGGACAGGGGGCAACACTGAAGCTTTCTTT.

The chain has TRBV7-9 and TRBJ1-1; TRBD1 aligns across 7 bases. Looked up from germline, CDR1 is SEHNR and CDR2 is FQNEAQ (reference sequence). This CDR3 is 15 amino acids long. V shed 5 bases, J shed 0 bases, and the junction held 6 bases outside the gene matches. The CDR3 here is CASSQQGWVNTEAFF. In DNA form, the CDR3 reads TGTGCCAGCAGCCAACAGGGGTGGGTGAACACTGAAGCTTTCTTT.

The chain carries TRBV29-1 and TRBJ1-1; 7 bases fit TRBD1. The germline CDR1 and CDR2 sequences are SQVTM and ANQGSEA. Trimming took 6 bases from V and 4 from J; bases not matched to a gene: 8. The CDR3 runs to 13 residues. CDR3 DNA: TGCAGCGTATTGACAGGGTTGAGCACTGAAGCTTTCTTT. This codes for CSVLTGLSTEAFF.

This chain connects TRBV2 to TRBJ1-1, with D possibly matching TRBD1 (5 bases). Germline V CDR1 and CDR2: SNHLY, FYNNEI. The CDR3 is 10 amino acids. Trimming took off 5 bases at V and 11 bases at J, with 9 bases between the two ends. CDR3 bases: TGTGCCAGCAGTACAGGAGATGCTTTCTTT. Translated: CASSTGDAFF.

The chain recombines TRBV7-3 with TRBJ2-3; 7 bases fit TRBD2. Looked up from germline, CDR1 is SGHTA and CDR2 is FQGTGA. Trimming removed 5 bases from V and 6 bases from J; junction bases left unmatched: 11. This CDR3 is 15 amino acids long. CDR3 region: CASSPGLVGTDTQYF. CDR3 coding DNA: TGTGCCAGCAGCCCTGGACTAGTGGGGACGGATACGCAGTATTTT.

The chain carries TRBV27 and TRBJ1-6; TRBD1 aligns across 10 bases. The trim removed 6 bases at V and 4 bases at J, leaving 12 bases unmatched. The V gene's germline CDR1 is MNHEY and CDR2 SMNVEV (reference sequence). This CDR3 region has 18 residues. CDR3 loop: CASSPGQGTPLYNSPLHF. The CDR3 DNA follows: TGTGCCAGCAGCCCGGGACAGGGGACCCCCCTGTATAATTCACCCCTCCACTTT.

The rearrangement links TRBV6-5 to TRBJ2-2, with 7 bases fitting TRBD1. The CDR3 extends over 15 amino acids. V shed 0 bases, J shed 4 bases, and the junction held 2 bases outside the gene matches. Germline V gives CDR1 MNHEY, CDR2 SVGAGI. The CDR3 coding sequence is TGTGCCAGCAGTTACTCGGCAGGGGGCACCGGGGAGCTGTTTTTT. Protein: CASSYSAGGTGELFF.

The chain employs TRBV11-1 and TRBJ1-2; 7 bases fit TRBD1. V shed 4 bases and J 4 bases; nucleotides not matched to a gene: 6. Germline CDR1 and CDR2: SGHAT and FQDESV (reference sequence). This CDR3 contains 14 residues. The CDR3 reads CASSSGGTAYGYTF. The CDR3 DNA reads TGTGCCAGCAGCTCTGGGGGGACAGCCTATGGCTACACCTTC.

CDR3 DNA: TGTGCCTGGAGCGATCCACAGGGGAATGAAAAACTGTTTTTT. Translated, it gives CAWSDPQGNEKLFF. The J gene is TRBJ1-4, the V gene TRBV30; TRBD1 aligns across 7 bases. V shed 3 bases and J 5 bases; nucleotides not matched to a gene: 6. Germline V gene sequence: CDR1 GTSNPN, CDR2 SVGIG (reference sequence). This CDR3 is built from 14 residues. The full variable domain, completed using reference TRBV30 and TRBJ1-4, is SQTIHQWPATLVQPVGSPLSLECTVEGTSNPNLYWYRQAAGRGLQLLFYSVGIGQISSEVPQNLSASRPQDRQFILSSKKLLLSDSGFYLCAWSDPQGNEKLFFGSGTQLSVL.

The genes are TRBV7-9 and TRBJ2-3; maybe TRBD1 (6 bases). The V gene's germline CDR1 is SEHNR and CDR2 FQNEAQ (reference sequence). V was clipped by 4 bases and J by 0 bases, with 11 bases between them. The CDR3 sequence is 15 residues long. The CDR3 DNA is TGTGCCAGCAGCTCGGGACACCAAAGCACAGATACGCAGTATTTT. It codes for CASSSGHQSTDTQYF.

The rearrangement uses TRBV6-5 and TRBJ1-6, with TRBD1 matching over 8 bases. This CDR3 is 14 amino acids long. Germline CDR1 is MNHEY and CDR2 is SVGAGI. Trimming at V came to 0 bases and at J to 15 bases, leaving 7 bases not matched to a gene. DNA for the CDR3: TGTGCCAGCAGTTACTCCCGGACAGGGTGGGACCTCCACTTT. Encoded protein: CASSYSRTGWDLHF.

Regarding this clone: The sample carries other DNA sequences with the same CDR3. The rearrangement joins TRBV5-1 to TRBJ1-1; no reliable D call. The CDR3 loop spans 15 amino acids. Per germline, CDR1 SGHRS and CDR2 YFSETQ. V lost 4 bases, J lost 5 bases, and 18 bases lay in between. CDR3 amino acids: CASSPGGLQGTEAFF. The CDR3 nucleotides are TGCGCCAGCAGCCCCGGTGGTCTTCAAGGGACTGAAGCTTTCTTT.

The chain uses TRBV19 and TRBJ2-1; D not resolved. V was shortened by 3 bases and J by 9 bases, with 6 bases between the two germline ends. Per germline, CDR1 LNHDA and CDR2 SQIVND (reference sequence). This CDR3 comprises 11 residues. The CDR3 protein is CASSIMSEQFF. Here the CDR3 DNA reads TGTGCCAGTAGTATCATGAGTGAGCAGTTCTTC. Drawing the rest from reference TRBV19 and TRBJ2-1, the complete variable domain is DGGITQSPKYLFRKEGQNVTLSCEQNLNHDAMYWYRQDPGQGLRLIYYSQIVNDFQKGDIAEGYSVSREKKESFPLTVTSAQKNPTAFYLCASSIMSEQFFGPGTRLTVL.

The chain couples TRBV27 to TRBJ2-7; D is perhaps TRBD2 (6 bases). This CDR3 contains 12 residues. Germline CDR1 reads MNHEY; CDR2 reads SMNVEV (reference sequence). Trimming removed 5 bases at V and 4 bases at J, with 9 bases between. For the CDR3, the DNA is TGTGCCAGCAGTGCGGCGGGATACGAGCAGTACTTC. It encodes CASSAAGYEQYF.

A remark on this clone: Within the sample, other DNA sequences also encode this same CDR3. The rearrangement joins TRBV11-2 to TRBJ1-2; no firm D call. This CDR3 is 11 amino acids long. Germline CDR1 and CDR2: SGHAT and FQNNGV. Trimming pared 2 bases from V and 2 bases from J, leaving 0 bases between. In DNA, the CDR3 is TGTGCCAGCAGCTTAAACTATGGCTACACCTTC. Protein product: CASSLNYGYTF.

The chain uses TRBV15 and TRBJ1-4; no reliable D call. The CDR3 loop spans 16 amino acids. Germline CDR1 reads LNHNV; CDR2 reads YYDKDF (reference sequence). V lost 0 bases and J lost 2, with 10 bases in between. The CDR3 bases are TGTGCCACCAGCAGAGATCCCGTAGGGACTAATGAAAAACTGTTTTTT. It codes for CATSRDPVGTNEKLFF.

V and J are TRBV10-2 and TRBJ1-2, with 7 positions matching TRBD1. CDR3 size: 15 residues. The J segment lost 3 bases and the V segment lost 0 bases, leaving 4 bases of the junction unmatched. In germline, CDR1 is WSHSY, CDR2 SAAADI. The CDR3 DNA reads TGCGCCAGCAGTGAGTCGAGGGGGCTTGACTATGGCTACACCTTC. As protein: CASSESRGLDYGYTF.

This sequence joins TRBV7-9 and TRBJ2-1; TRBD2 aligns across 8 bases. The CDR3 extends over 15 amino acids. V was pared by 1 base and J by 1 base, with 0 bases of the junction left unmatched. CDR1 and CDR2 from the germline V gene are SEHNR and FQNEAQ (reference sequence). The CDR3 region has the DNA TGTGCCAGCAGCTTAGGCGGGGGGTCCTACAATGAGCAGTTCTTC. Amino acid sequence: CASSLGGGSYNEQFF.

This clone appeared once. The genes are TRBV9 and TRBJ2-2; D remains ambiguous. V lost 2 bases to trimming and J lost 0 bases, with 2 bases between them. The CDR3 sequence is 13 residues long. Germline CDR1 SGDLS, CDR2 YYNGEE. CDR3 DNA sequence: TGTGCCAGCAGCGTTACGAACACCGGGGAGCTGTTTTTT. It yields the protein CASSVTNTGELFF.

DNA of the CDR3: TGTGCCAGCGAGGGATATAGCACAGATACGCAGTATTTT. Encoded protein: CASEGYSTDTQYF. The rearrangement uses TRBV7-2 and TRBJ2-3; TRBD2 is a possible D gene (5 bases). This CDR3 has 13 amino acids. V lost 8 bases to trimming and J lost 0 bases, with 9 bases between them. Germline CDR1 is SGHTA and CDR2 is FQGNSA. The full variable domain, with the rest looked up from reference TRBV7-2 and TRBJ2-3, is GAGVSQSPSNKVTEKGKDVELRCDPISGHTALYWYRQSLGQGLEFLIYFQGNSAPDKSGLPSDRFSAERTGGSVSTLTIQRTQQEDSAVYLCASEGYSTDTQYFGPGTRLTVL.

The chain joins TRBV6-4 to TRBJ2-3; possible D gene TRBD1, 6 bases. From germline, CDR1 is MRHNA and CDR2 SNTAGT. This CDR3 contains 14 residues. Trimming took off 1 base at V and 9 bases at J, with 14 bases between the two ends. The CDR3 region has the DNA TGTGCCAGCAGTGACTTAGGACTGGGGACAACGCAGTATTTT. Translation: CASSDLGLGTTQYF.